This T cell receptor beta chain was found in a study of human T cells and chemical hapten exposure. Looking at the study overall: The sensitizer, 2% DPC, was used on approximately 2 cm by approximately 2 cm of upper inner arm skin. The study, taken as a whole, reports: No alteration of TCRs above 1 in 1000 frequency was seen with DPC sensitization.

There are a few counts of this clonotype. Its antigen is not identified. It was the library that attached unique molecular identifiers to individual cDNA molecules. Each CDR3 protein gets one entry after TCRdb re-called the RACE reads with MiXCR. In the table there are 85,000 or so distinct CDR3 sequences, about 10% of which are singletons. The time point denotes: patch test 1, 2 weeks after DPC sensitization. Documented treatment: therapeutic diphenylcyclopropenone sensitization with weekly scalp DPC. Alopecia patients between 18 and 70 years old and suitable for DPC were used as donors. In germline, CDR1 is SGHTA, CDR2 FQGNSA. V lost 2 bases and J 0 bases, leaving 13 bases between the germline ends. The CDR3 covers 16 residues.

The V gene is TRBV7-2, the J gene TRBJ1-1; possible D gene TRBD1, 6 bases. This TCR was sampled from a woman between 45 and 65 years old with alopecia areata. Some clones in this sample may be carry-over from other donors' samples. The source was whole blood, collected in connection with sensitization to the hapten diphenylcyclopropenone (DPC). The CDR3 loop is CASSLSGARLNTEAFF. In DNA, the CDR3 is TGTGCCAGCAGCTTATCAGGGGCCCGCCTGAACACTGAAGCTTTCTTT. Variable domain in full (rest from reference TRBV7-2 and TRBJ1-1): GAGVSQSPSNKVTEKGKDVELRCDPISGHTALYWYRQSLGQGLEFLIYFQGNSAPDKSGLPSDRFSAERTGGSVSTLTIQRTQQEDSAVYLCASSLSGARLNTEAFFGQGTRLTVV.